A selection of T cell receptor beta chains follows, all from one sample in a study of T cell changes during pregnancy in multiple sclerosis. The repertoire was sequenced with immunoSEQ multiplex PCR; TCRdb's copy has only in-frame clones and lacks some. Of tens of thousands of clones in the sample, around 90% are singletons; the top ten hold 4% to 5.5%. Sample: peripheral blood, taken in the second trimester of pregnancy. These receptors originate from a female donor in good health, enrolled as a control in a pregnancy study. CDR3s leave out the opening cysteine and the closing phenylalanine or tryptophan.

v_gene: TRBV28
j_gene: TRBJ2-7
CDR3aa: ASSWTSEVDEQY

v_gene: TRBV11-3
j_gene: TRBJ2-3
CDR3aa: ASSPRQGVDTQY

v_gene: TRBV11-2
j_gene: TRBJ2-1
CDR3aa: ASSPRQDWQF

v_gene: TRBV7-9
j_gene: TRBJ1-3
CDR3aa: ASSRQISGNTIY

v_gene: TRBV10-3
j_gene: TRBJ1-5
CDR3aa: ATQERDQPQH

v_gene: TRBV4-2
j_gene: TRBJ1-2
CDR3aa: ASSQGSGYDGYT

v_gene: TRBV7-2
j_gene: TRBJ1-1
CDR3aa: ASSDTGYGNTEAF

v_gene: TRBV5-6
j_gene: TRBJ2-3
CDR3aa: ASSTSGLSTDTQY

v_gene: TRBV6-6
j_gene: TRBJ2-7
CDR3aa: ASSYSMGQGVHEQY

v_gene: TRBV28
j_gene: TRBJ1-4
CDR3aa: ASSSGRGVDEKLF

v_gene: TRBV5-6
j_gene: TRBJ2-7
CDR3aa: ASTPGQGAYEQY

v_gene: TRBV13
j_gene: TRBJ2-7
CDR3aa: ASSLGGGRGGKYEQY

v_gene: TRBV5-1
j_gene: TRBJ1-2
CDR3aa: ASSSSEGRSGYGYT

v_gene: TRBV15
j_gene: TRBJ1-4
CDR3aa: ATRTGARATNEKLF

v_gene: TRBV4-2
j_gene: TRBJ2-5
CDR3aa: ASSPRTGETETQY

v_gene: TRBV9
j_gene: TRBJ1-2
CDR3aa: ASALTLVGNGYGYT

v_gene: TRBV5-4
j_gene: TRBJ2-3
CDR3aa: ASSFFPSTDTQY

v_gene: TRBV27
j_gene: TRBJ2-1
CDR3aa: ASSLVGGAIYNEQF

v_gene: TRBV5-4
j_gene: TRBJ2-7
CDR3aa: ASSLDPPGEQY

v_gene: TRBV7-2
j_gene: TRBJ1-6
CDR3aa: ASSLAPPGTGRNSPLH

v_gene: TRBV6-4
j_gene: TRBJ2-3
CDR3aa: ASSEGRRSSTDTQY

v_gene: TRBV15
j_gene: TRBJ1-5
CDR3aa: ATSRDQSNQPQH

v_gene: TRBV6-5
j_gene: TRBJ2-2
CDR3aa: ASSYLTSGRPGELF

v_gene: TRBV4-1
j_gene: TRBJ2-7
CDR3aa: ASSPRTGGGYEQY

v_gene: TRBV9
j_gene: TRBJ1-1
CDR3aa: ASSVSGQPNTEAF

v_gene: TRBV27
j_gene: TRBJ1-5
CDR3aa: ASSGTGRNQPQH

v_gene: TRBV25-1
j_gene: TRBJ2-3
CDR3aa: ASSATSTGWGDTQY

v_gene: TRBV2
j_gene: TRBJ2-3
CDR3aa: ASSGSTGGGY

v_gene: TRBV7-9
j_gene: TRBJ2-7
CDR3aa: ASSPRTGGPYEQY

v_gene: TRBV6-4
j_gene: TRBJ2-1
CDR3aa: ASSDSSYNEQF

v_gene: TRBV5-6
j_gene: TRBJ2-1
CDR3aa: ASSWDRELEQF

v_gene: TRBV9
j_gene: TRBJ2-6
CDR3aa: ASGRQGSTGSGANVLT

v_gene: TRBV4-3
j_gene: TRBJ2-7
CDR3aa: ASSQDKFGTQSYEQY

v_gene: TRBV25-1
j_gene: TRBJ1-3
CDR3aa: ASSSDWAGNTIY

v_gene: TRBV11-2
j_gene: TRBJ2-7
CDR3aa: ASSLELAGVGHYEQY

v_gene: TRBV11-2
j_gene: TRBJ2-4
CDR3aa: ASRPEWENIQY

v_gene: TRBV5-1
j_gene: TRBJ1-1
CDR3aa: ASGIGDTEAF

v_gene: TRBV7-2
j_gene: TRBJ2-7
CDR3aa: ASSLRRDEQY

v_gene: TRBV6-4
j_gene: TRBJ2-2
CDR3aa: ASSQQGGGTGELF

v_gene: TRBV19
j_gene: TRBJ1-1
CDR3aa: ASISNTEAF

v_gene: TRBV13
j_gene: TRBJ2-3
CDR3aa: ASRPLEGLAGFQGTDTQY

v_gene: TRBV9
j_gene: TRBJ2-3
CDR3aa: ASSVAIAGERDTQY

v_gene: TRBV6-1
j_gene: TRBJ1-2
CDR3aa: ASRGTGGHYGYT

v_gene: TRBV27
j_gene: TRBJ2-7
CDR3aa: ASSSFGLAGASYEQY

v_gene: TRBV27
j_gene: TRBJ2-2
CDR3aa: ASSRQVAGGELF

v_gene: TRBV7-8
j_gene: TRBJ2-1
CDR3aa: ASSPTGTTVHNEQF